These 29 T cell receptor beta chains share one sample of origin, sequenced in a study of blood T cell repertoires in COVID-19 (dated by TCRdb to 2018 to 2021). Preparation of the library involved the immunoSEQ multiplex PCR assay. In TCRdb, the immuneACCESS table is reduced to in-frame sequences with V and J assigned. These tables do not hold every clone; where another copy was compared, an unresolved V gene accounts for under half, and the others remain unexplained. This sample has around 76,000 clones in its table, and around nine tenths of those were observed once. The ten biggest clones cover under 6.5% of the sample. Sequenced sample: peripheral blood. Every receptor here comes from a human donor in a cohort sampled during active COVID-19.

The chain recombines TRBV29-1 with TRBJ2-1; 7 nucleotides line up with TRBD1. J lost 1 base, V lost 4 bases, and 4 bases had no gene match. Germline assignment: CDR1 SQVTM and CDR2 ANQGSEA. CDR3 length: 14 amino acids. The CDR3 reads CSVGRQGSYNEQFF. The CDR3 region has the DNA TGCAGCGTTGGTAGACAGGGATCCTACAATGAGCAGTTCTTC.

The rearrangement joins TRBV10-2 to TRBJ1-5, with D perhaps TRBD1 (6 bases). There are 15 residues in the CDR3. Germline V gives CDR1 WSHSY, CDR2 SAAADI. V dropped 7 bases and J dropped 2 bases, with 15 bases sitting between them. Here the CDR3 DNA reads TGCGCCAGCACCCTCGGGGGGGGCGGCAATCAGCCCCAGCATTTT. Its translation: CASTLGGGGNQPQHF.

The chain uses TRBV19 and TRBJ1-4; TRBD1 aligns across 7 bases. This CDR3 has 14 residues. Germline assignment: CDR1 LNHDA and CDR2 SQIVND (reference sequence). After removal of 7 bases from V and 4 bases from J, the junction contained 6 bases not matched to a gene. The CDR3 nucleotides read TGTGCCAGTACAAGGGGGCGTAATAATGAAAAACTGTTTTTT. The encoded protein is CASTRGRNNEKLFF.

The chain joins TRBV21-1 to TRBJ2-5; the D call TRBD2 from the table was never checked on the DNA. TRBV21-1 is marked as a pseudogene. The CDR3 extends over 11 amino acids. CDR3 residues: CASSSKETQYF. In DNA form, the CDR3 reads TGTGCCAGCTCCTCTAAAGAGACCCAGTACTTC.

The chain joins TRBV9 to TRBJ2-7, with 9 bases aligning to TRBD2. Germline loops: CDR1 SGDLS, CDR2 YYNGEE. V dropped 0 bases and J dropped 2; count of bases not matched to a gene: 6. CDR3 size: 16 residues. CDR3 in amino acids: CASSVEGAGGPYEQYF. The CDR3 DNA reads TGTGCCAGCAGCGTAGAGGGAGCGGGGGGCCCCTACGAGCAGTACTTC. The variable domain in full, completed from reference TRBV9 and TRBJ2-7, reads DSGVTQTPKHLITATGQRVTLRCSPRSGDLSVYWYQQSLDQGLQFLIQYYNGEERAKGNILERFSAQQFPDLHSELNLSSLELGDSALYFCASSVEGAGGPYEQYFGPGTRLTVT.

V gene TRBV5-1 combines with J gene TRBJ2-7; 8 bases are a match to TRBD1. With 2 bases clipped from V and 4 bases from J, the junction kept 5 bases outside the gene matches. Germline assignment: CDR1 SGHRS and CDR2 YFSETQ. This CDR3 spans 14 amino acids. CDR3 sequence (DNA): TGCGCCAGCAGCTTTATGACAGGGGCTTACGAGCAGTACTTC. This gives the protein CASSFMTGAYEQYF.

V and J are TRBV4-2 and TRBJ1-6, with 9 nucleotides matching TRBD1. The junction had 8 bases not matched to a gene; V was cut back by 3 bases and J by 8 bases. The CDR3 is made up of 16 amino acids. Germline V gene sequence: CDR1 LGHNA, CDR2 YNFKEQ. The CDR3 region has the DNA TGTGCCAGCAGCCAGGTAGACAGGGGGGGAGATTCACCCCTCCACTTT. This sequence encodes CASSQVDRGGDSPLHF.

This chain's CDR3 is CASSRSGQGSEGELFF. The CDR3 region has the DNA TGTGCCAGCAGCCGATCCGGACAGGGGAGTGAGGGGGAGCTGTTTTTT. This rearrangement joins TRBV9 to TRBJ2-2; 9 bases match TRBD1. Germline lookup yields CDR1 SGDLS and CDR2 YYNGEE. The CDR3 runs 16 residues. With 4 bases clipped from V and 8 bases from J, the junction kept 12 bases outside the gene matches.

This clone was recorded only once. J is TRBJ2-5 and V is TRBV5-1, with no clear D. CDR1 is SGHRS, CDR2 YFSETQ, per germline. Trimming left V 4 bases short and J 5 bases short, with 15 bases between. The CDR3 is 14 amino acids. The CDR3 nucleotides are TGCGCCAGCAGCCCCCTAGGATTCGGGGAGACCCAGTACTTC. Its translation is CASSPLGFGETQYF.

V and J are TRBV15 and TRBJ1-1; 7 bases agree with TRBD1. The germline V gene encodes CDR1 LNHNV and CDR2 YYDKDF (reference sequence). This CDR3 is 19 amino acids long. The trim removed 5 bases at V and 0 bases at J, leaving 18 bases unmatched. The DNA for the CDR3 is TGTGCCACCAGCCCTCCCCTGTTGACAGGGCTCACGATGAACACTGAAGCTTTCTTT. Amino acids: CATSPPLLTGLTMNTEAFF.

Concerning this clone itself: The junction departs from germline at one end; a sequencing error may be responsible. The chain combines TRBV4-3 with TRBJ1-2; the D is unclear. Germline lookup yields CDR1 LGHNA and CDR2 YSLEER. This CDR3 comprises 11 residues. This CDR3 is CASSPKMKSNF. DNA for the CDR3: TGCGCCAGCAGCCCTAAGATGAAATCAAACTTC.

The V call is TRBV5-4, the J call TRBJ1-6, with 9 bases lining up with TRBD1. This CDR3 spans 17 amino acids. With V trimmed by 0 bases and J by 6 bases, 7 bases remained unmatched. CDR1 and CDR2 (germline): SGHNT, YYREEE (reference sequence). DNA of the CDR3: TGTGCCAGCAGCTTGGGGGGGACAGGGCGGGGTAATTCACCCCTCCACTTT. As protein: CASSLGGTGRGNSPLHF.

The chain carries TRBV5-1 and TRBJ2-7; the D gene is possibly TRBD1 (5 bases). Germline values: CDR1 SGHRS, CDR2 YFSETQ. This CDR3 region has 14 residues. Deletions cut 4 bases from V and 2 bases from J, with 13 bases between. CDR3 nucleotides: TGCGCCAGCAGCCCCTCTGGGGCTCCCTACGAGCAGTACTTC. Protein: CASSPSGAPYEQYF.

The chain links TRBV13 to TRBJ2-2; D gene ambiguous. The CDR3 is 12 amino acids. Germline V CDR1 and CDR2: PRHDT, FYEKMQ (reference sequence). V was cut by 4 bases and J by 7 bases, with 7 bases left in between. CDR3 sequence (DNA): TGTGCCAGCAGCTCCCCGGGCGGGGAGCTGTTTTTT. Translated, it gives CASSSPGGELFF.

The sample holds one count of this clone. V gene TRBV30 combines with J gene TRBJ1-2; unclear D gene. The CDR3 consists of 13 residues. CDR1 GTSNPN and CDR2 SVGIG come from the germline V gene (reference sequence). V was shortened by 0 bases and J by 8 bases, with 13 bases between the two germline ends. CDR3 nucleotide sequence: TGTGCCTGGAGTGTACAGAGGGTGGGAGGCTACACCTTC. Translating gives CAWSVQRVGGYTF.

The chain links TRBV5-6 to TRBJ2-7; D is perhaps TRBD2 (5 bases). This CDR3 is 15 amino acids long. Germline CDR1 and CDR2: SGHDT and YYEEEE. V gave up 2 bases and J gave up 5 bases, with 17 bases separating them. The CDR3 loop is CASSFLGQRPDEQYF. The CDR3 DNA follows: TGTGCCAGCAGCTTTCTTGGCCAGCGGCCCGACGAGCAGTACTTC.

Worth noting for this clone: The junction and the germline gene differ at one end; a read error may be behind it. The CDR3 nucleotides read TGTGCCAGCAGACAAGTGGGTAGCGGGGGAGGGGAGACCCAGTACTTC. Translating gives CASRQVGSGGGETQYF. The genes are TRBV3-1 (or the pseudogene TRBV3-2) and TRBJ2-5; TRBD2 matches at 9 bases. Germline assignment: CDR1 LGHDT and CDR2 YNNKEL (reference sequence). This CDR3 has 16 amino acids.

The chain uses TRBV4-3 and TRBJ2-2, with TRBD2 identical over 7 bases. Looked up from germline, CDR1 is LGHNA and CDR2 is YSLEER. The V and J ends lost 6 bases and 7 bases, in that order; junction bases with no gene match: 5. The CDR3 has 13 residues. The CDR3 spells CASSSWGGGELFF. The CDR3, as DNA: TGCGCCAGCAGTTCATGGGGGGGCGGGGAGCTGTTTTTT.

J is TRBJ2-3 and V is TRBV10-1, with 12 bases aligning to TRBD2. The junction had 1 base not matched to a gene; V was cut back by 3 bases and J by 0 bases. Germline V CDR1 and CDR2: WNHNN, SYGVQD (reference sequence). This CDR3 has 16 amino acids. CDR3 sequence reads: CASSDTSGGSTDTQYF. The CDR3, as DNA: TGCGCCAGCAGTGATACTAGCGGGGGGAGCACAGATACGCAGTATTTT.

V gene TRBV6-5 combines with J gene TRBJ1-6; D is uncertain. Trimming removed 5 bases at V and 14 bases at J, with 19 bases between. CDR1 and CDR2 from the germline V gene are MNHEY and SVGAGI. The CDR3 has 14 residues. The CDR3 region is CASSPEAPTSALHF. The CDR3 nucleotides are TGTGCCAGCAGTCCGGAGGCACCTACCAGCGCCCTCCACTTT.

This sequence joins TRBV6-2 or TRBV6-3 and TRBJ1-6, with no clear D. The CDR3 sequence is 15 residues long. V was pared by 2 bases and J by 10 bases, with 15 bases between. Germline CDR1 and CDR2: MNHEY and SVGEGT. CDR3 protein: CASSYTQAALSPLHF. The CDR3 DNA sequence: TGTGCCAGCAGTTACACTCAGGCCGCTTTATCACCCCTCCACTTT.

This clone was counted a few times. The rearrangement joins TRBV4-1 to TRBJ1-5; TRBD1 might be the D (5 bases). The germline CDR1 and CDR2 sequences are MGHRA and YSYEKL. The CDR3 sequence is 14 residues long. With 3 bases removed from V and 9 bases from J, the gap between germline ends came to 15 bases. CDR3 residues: CASSQQTRVPPQHF. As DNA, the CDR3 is TGCGCCAGCAGCCAGCAGACCAGGGTTCCGCCCCAGCATTTT.

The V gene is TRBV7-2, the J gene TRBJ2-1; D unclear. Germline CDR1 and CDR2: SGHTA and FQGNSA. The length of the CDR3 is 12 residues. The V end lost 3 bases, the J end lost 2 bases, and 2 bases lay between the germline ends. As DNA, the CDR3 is TGTGCCAGCAGCTTCGCCTACAATGAGCAGTTCTTC. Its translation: CASSFAYNEQFF.

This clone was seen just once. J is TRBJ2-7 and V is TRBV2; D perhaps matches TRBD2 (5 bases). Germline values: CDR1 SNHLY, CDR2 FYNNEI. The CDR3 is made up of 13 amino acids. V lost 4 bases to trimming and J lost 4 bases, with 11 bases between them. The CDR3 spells CASSVGGRYEQYF. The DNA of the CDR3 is TGTGCCAGCAGTGTAGGAGGAAGGTACGAGCAGTACTTC.

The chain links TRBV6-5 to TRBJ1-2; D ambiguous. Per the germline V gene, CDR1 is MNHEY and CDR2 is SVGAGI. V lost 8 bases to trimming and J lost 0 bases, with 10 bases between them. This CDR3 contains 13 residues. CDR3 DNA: TGTGCCAGCCGAAGAGAATCTAACTATGGCTACACCTTC. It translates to CASRRESNYGYTF.

DNA of the CDR3: TGTGCCAGCTCACCGACCAGGGGAGTAGGCCAAGAGACCCAGTACTTC. It translates to CASSPTRGVGQETQYF. The chain is built from TRBV18 and TRBJ2-5; D may be TRBD1 (6 bases). Trimming shortened V by 3 bases and J by 1 base, and 15 bases separated the two germline ends. Germline CDR1 reads KGHSH; CDR2 reads LQKENI. This CDR3 contains 16 residues.

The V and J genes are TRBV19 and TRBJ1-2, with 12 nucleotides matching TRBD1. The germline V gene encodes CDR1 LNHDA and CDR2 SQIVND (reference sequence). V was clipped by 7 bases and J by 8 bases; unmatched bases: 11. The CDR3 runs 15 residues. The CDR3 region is CASTTGTGGVGGYTF. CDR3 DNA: TGTGCCAGTACCACCGGGACAGGGGGCGTTGGAGGCTACACCTTC.

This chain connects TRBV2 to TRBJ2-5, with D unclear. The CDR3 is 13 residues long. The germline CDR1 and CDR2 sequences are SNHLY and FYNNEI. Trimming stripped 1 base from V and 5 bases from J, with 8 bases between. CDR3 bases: TGTGCCAGCAGTGAAGGCGTAGCCGAGACCCAGTACTTC. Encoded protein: CASSEGVAETQYF.

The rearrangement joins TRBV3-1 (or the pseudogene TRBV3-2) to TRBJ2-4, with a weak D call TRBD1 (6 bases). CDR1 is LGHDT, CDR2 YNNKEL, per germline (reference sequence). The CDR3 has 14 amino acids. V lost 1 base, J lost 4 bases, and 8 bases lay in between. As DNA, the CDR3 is TGTGCCAGCAGCCAAGGGGACAATAAAAACATTCAGTACTTC. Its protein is CASSQGDNKNIQYF.